This entry lists 24 T cell receptor beta chains sequenced from one sample in a study of blood T cell repertoires in COVID-19. The repertoire was sequenced with immunoSEQ multiplex PCR; TCRdb's copy has only in-frame clones and lacks some. Here the sample spans about 160,000 clones, roughly 88% being singletons. What was sequenced was peripheral blood. Receptors were obtained from a woman older than 75 with active or convalescent COVID-19.

The CDR3 spells CAISEQGMRNIQYF. The CDR3 DNA reads as TGTGCCATCAGTGAGCAGGGAATGAGAAACATTCAGTACTTC. The chain joins TRBV10-3 to TRBJ2-4; D is possibly TRBD1 (5 bases). The CDR3 extends over 14 amino acids. V lost 2 bases to trimming and J lost 6 bases, with 11 bases between them. From germline, CDR1 is ENHRY and CDR2 SYGVKD.

In this sample, this clone turned up once. The gene calls are TRBV5-1 and TRBJ2-1, with 9 bases aligning to TRBD2. Germline CDR1 and CDR2: SGHRS and YFSETQ. The ends lost 2 bases at V and 6 bases at J; junction bases unmatched: 6. There are 15 residues in the CDR3. The DNA for the CDR3 is TGCGCCAGCAGCTTAAGCGGGGGGACAGTCAATGAGCAGTTCTTC. Its translation: CASSLSGGTVNEQFF.

The chain couples TRBV18 to TRBJ1-1, with D perhaps TRBD1 (6 bases). The CDR3 totals 13 residues. Per the germline V gene, CDR1 is KGHSH and CDR2 is LQKENI. V lost 3 bases and J lost 4, with 9 bases in between. In DNA, the CDR3 is TGTGCCAGCTCACCCCAGGGGACCACTGAAGCTTTCTTT. It codes for CASSPQGTTEAFF.

This clone was counted only a few times. The chain couples TRBV4-1 to TRBJ1-1, with D unclear. The V gene's germline CDR1 is MGHRA and CDR2 YSYEKL. The CDR3 is 15 amino acids. V lost 1 base and J 0 bases, leaving 9 bases between the germline ends. CDR3 protein: CASSQVFVMNTEAFF. Written as DNA, the CDR3 is TGCGCCAGCAGCCAAGTGTTTGTCATGAACACTGAAGCTTTCTTT.

This clone has only a few counts. The gene calls are TRBV5-6 and TRBJ1-4; D might be TRBD1 (5 bases). With 3 bases removed from V and 4 bases from J, the gap between germline ends came to 7 bases. Germline V CDR1 and CDR2: SGHDT, YYEEEE. This CDR3 is 13 amino acids long. CDR3 bases: TGTGCCAGCAGCTCGACAGTTAATGAAAAACTGTTTTTT. This gives the protein CASSSTVNEKLFF.

This clone came up a few times. The V call is TRBV5-4, the J call TRBJ1-3, with D perhaps TRBD1 (5 bases). This CDR3 contains 17 residues. Germline V lookup: CDR1 SGHNT, CDR2 YYREEE (reference sequence). V dropped 0 bases and J dropped 4 bases, with 17 bases sitting between them. Here the CDR3 DNA reads TGTGCCAGCAGCTTGGAGGGAGGGAGAGGGGCCGGAAACACCATATATTTT. It specifies CASSLEGGRGAGNTIYF.

This chain uses TRBV6-2 or TRBV6-3 with TRBJ2-5; 9 bases agree with TRBD1. This CDR3 has 15 residues. Germline V gene sequence: CDR1 MNHEY, CDR2 SVGEGT. Trimming cost V 2 bases and J 7 bases; bases outside gene matches: 8. This chain's CDR3 is CASSYLTGGQGTQYF. CDR3 DNA sequence: TGTGCCAGCAGTTACCTCACGGGGGGACAGGGGACCCAGTACTTC.

The V gene is TRBV5-1, the J gene TRBJ2-7; perhaps TRBD2 as D (6 bases). CDR3 size: 14 residues. Germline CDR1 and CDR2: SGHRS and YFSETQ. The V end lost 4 bases, the J end lost 5 bases, and 16 bases lay between the germline ends. In DNA, the CDR3 is TGCGCCAGCAGCCTTGCGGGGAGTATCCACGAGCAGTACTTC. Its translation: CASSLAGSIHEQYF. Together with reference TRBV5-1 and TRBJ2-7, the CDR3 gives the full variable domain: KAGVTQTPRYLIKTRGQQVTLSCSPISGHRSVSWYQQTPGQGLQFLFEYFSETQRNKGNFPGRFSGRQFSNSRSEMNVSTLELGDSALYLCASSLAGSIHEQYFGPGTRLTVT.

The chain carries TRBV12-3 or TRBV12-4 and TRBJ2-5; no firm D call. V lost 2 bases to trimming and J lost 7 bases, with 11 bases between them. This CDR3 has 13 residues. The CDR3 spells CASSLNPPGTQYF. Written as DNA, the CDR3 is TGTGCCAGCAGTTTAAATCCCCCGGGGACCCAGTACTTC.

In regard to this clone: The same CDR3 is also encoded by other DNA sequences in this sample. This chain uses TRBV19 with TRBJ1-5; no reliable D call. The CDR3 is made up of 13 amino acids. The V and J ends lost 4 bases and 4 bases respectively, with 8 bases between them. The germline V gene has CDR1 LNHDA and CDR2 SQIVND (reference sequence). CDR3 residues: CASSTGRNQPQHF. The DNA of the CDR3 is TGTGCCAGTAGTACCGGGAGGAATCAGCCCCAGCATTTT.

V usage is TRBV18 and J usage is TRBJ2-1; TRBD2 agrees at 12 bases. Trimming removed 1 base from V and 1 base from J; junction bases left unmatched: 8. Germline V gene data show CDR1 as KGHSH and CDR2 as LQKENI. The CDR3 totals 19 residues. CDR3 coding DNA: TGTGCCAGCTCACCACAGGTGGCTAGCGGGGGGGCTTCCTACAATGAGCAGTTCTTC. The encoded protein is CASSPQVASGGASYNEQFF.

The J gene is TRBJ1-2, the V gene TRBV15; D might be TRBD1 (5 bases). The germline V and J ends were trimmed by 0 bases and 7 bases, with 12 bases remaining between them. The CDR3 runs 14 residues. The germline V gene encodes CDR1 LNHNV and CDR2 YYDKDF (reference sequence). The DNA of the CDR3 is TGTGCCACCAGCAGAGACCGGCAGGGAGGTGGCTACACCTTC. It encodes CATSRDRQGGGYTF. The entire variable domain, with the rest obtained from reference TRBV15 and TRBJ1-2, is as follows: DAMVIQNPRYQVTQFGKPVTLSCSQTLNHNVMYWYQQKSSQAPKLLFHYYDKDFNNEADTPDNFQSRRPNTSFCFLDIRSPGLGDTAMYLCATSRDRQGGGYTFGSGTRLTVV.

This sequence joins TRBV28 and TRBJ1-2; D perhaps matches TRBD1 (6 bases). Trimming took 3 bases from V and 3 from J, leaving 11 bases between them. Germline V gives CDR1 MDHEN, CDR2 SYDVKM. This CDR3 spans 14 amino acids. Here the CDR3 DNA reads TGTGCCAGCAGTTTGGGGGGGCGCGACTATGGCTACACCTTC. The encoded protein is CASSLGGRDYGYTF.

This clone was found once. The chain recombines TRBV7-9 with TRBJ1-2, with 7 bases that match TRBD1. The CDR3 spans 14 residues. The germline gives CDR1 SEHNR, CDR2 FQNEAQ (reference sequence). J lost 4 bases, V lost 5 bases, and 7 bases had no gene match. The CDR3 region is CASSLRQGPYGYTF. CDR3 coding DNA: TGTGCCAGCAGCCTTCGACAGGGACCCTATGGCTACACCTTC. The whole variable domain, filled in from reference TRBV7-9 and TRBJ1-2, reads DTGVSQNPRHKITKRGQNVTFRCDPISEHNRLYWYRQTLGQGPEFLTYFQNEAQLEKSRLLSDRFSAERPKGSFSTLEIQRTEQGDSAMYLCASSLRQGPYGYTFGSGTRLTVV.

V and J are TRBV19 and TRBJ2-1, with D uncertain. Trimming removed 5 bases from V and 6 bases from J, with 11 bases in between. CDR1 and CDR2 (germline): LNHDA, SQIVND (reference sequence). The CDR3 runs to 13 residues. CDR3 sequence reads: CASSLGRPNEQFF. CDR3 DNA sequence: TGTGCCAGTAGTCTGGGCCGACCCAATGAGCAGTTCTTC.

The V gene is TRBV25-1, the J gene TRBJ1-1; D unresolved. Trimming left V 6 bases short and J 1 base short, with 12 bases between. This CDR3 is 14 amino acids long. Germline CDR1 reads MGHDK; CDR2 reads SYGVNS. The CDR3 DNA reads TGTGCCAGCAGGTACGGGGTCCGGAACACTGAAGCTTTCTTT. The encoded protein is CASRYGVRNTEAFF.

The chain couples TRBV27 to TRBJ1-6; 9 bases match TRBD1. V shed 6 bases and J 5 bases; nucleotides not matched to a gene: 8. Germline CDR1 and CDR2: MNHEY and SMNVEV (reference sequence). The length of the CDR3 is 16 residues. The CDR3 sequence: CASRPGTGYDNSPLHF. The CDR3 region has the DNA TGTGCCAGCAGGCCCGGGACAGGGTACGATAATTCACCCCTCCACTTT.

The CDR3 is CASSYRLAGADNEQFF. The CDR3 DNA reads TGTGCCAGCAGTTACCGACTAGCGGGGGCCGACAATGAGCAGTTCTTC. This chain joins TRBV6-5 and TRBJ2-1, with TRBD2 matching 12 bases. Germline V gives CDR1 MNHEY, CDR2 SVGAGI. The junction had 4 bases not matched to a gene; V was cut back by 2 bases and J by 5 bases. This CDR3 has 16 residues.

The J gene is TRBJ1-2, the V gene TRBV19, with D perhaps TRBD1 (5 bases). Germline CDR1 reads LNHDA; CDR2 reads SQIVND (reference sequence). The CDR3 has 13 residues. Deletions cut 4 bases from V and 4 bases from J, with 10 bases between. In nucleotides, the CDR3 is TGTGCCAGTAGTAATACAGGAGTCTATGGCTACACCTTC. Its translation: CASSNTGVYGYTF.

The rearrangement links TRBV5-1 to TRBJ2-2, with 8 bases matching TRBD1. The CDR3 is 17 amino acids. Germline V gene data show CDR1 as SGHRS and CDR2 as YFSETQ. V trimming: 0 bases; J trimming: 2 bases; junction bases outside the gene matches: 6. CDR3 region: CASSLDGRGPNTGELFF. The CDR3 DNA reads as TGCGCCAGCAGCTTGGACGGCAGGGGGCCTAACACCGGGGAGCTGTTTTTT. The full variable domain, rest sourced from reference TRBV5-1 and TRBJ2-2, is KAGVTQTPRYLIKTRGQQVTLSCSPISGHRSVSWYQQTPGQGLQFLFEYFSETQRNKGNFPGRFSGRQFSNSRSEMNVSTLELGDSALYLCASSLDGRGPNTGELFFGEGSRLTVL.

For the CDR3, the DNA is TGTGCCAGCAGTCCACAGCCGTTTTTTGCGGGGGCCCTGTTGGAGCAGTTCTTC. Protein product: CASSPQPFFAGALLEQFF. The chain joins TRBV6-2 or TRBV6-3 to TRBJ2-1, with D possibly TRBD2 on 7 matching bases. The germline V gene encodes CDR1 MNHEY and CDR2 SVGEGT. This CDR3 has 18 amino acids. V was cut by 5 bases and J by 10 bases, with 30 bases left in between.

V and J are TRBV10-1 and TRBJ1-3; no clear D gene. Deletions cut 10 bases from V and 9 bases from J, with 10 bases between. The germline V gene has CDR1 WNHNN and CDR2 SYGVQD (reference sequence). The CDR3 runs to 10 residues. The chain's CDR3 is CAKRWSTIYF. CDR3 DNA sequence: TGCGCCAAACGGTGGAGCACCATATATTTT.

This clone was seen more than once but under ten times. The chain joins TRBV5-8 to TRBJ1-3; no reliable D call. Trimming stripped 0 bases from V and 0 bases from J, with 7 bases between. This CDR3 is built from 15 residues. Germline CDR1 reads SGHTS; CDR2 reads YDEGEE. The CDR3 is CASSLGISSGNTIYF. Here the CDR3 DNA reads TGTGCCAGCAGCTTGGGAATCAGCTCTGGAAACACCATATATTTT.

This rearrangement joins TRBV18 to TRBJ1-2; 7 nucleotides align to TRBD1. The V gene's germline CDR1 is KGHSH and CDR2 LQKENI. J was trimmed by 2 bases and V by 3 bases; bases with no gene match: 3. There are 14 residues in the CDR3. The CDR3 DNA reads as TGTGCCAGCTCACCGATGACAGGGAACTATGGCTACACCTTC. It codes for CASSPMTGNYGYTF.